Included here is one TCR beta chain sequence, with context. This clone has only a few counts. Its antigen remains undetermined. No base quality values were provided; no much bigger clone lies one nucleotide off. The CDR3, from cysteine to phenylalanine, totals 15 residues. The read is trimmed to its CDR3 DNA, 45 bases read in frame from base 1. The germline V gene encodes CDR1 SGHAT and CDR2 FQNNGV. V is cut by 2 bases and J by 4 bases, and the space between the germline ends is 14 bases. The cohort was made up of roughly 670 healthy bone marrow donors. At the time of sampling, every cohort member was nominally healthy, though immune exposures that went unrecorded were likely present. The donor tested CMV seropositive, placing the donor among the 290 or so seropositive members of the cohort. A peripheral blood sample was provided by each donor, and peripheral blood mononuclear cells were used for TCR beta sequencing. Genomic DNA extraction from the blood cell samples was performed with the Qiagen DNeasy Blood Extraction Kit.

Preparation of the library involved the immunoSEQ multiplex PCR assay. The multiplex PCR relied on a mix of 60 forward primers for TCR Vbeta segments and 13 reverse primers for TCR Jbeta segments. A multiplex PCR assay on genomic DNA amplified the CDR3 region of rearranged TCR beta genes. On the Illumina HiSeq System, the amplified TCR beta libraries were sequenced as 87-base-pair reads. The published analysis was carried out like this. A later analysis counted about 82 million unique TCR beta chains across the 600 to 850 repertoires, and around 9.9 million of these chains were shared by at least two donors. To remove PCR and sequencing errors, raw reads were error-corrected and collapsed into unique sequences using a nearest-neighbor algorithm that merged closely related sequences. To assign V, D and J gene segments, CDR3 sequences were aligned to IMGT reference sequences. For a sequence to be retained, a match of at least six nucleotides was required to both a V gene segment and a J gene segment. A rearrangement counted as productive if the CDR3 had no stop codons and remained in frame with V and J, and every other rearrangement counted as non-productive. Following IMGT convention, CDR3 was defined as the stretch from the second conserved V-encoded cysteine to the conserved J-encoded phenylalanine. Sequences without an unambiguous match to a single V gene segment were excluded from the earlier analysis of a few hundred of the donors. An earlier analysis of roughly 590 of the donors called V segments functional above 56.7% productive rearrangements and segregating when the between-donor standard deviation exceeded 5%. A statistical classification framework was built to diagnose cytomegalovirus status from the catalog of TCR beta chain sequences. In a later analysis, V and J genes were assigned by comparing TCR nucleotide sequences against IMGT/GENE-DB human TR gene sequences. A later analysis assigned CDR3 sequences and most-parsimonious VDJ recombination scenarios with the TCRdist pipeline. In a later analysis, each TCR beta chain was defined by its CDR3 amino acid sequence together with its V-gene family, and reads without a unique V-gene family were excluded. In a later analysis, fewer than 600 highly shared, low-generation-probability nucleotide sequences were removed to address suspected cross-contamination and a sequencing artifact. In a later analysis, a clonal expansion index for each public chain was calculated from normalized within-repertoire ranks of inferred template counts. A later analysis computed generation probabilities with a VDJ recombination model fitted to out-of-frame rearrangements, and checked the results against IGoR. A later analysis scored TCR-TCR, TCR-HLA and TCR-CMV co-occurrence with hypergeometric tests, applying a repertoire-size bias correction to TCR pairs. To estimate false discovery rates, a later analysis permuted the HLA or CMV assignments 20 times. In a later analysis, co-occurring TCRs were grouped with DBSCAN, and TCRdist sequence similarity was added when clustering was performed within HLA-allele-positive subsets. For co-occurrence clustering, repertoires with fewer than 30,000 or more than 120,000 public chains were excluded, along with five or six repertoires with anomalous nucleotide sharing. The table comes from immuneACCESS by way of TCRdb, which keeps in-frame sequences with V and J called. Part of the clones is missing from these tables; in studies checked, under half for an unresolved V gene and the rest for unknown reasons. V, J and clone size reflect that table, while D and trimming were determined from the DNA. Across this sample there are approximately 71,000 clones, with 72% seen only once. The ten largest account for 9% to 13% of the sample.

This sample is part of a study of cytomegalovirus exposure and HLA in healthy donors (dated by TCRdb to 2016 to 2017). About the study as a whole: An earlier analysis of 587 of the donors reported 250 to 350 Gb of sequence data and about 120 million unique TCR beta sequences obtained from approximately 180 million T cells. An early release covering around 630 HLA-typed donors comprised about 310 gigabases of sequencing data and around 86 million unique TCR sequences. A later analysis re-analyzed previously published TCR beta repertoires from 500 to 700 donors and added high-resolution HLA genotyping to study TCR occurrence patterns. The T cell repertoires of under 700 subjects were profiled by immunosequencing and related to cytomegalovirus serostatus. The number of typed donors differed by locus: roughly 620-630 for A, B, C, DRB1 and DQB1; approximately 530 for DQA1; some 590 for DPA1; and about 450 for DPB1. The study was designed to test whether signatures of past pathogen exposure could be identified by cataloging public T cell receptors. Rather than drawing on any new phenotypic data, the later analysis identified candidate immune exposures from TCR beta sequences and the way those sequences occurred across donors. Across 300 to 500 genotyped donors of the cohort, an average of about 200,000 unique TCR beta nucleotide sequences per donor were sequenced, and roughly 17% of those sequences were non-productive. Both class I and class II loci were covered by HLA typing, at four-digit resolution. An earlier analysis of more than 450 of the donors used high-throughput TCR beta sequencing to judge whether each TCR beta V gene segment behaved as functional or pseudogenic. Five DR-DQ haplotypes were treated as single units for association and clustering because of strong linkage in the cohort. Alongside the repertoire data, information on donor age, sex, ethnicity and CMV serostatus was compiled. Besides the first cohort of approximately 710 subjects, a separate validation cohort made up of roughly 120 different subjects was used. A later genetic analysis took genome-wide SNP genotypes for about 65% of the 666 donors and used that subset as a discovery cohort. High-throughput TCR immunosequencing, statistical association of individual TCRs with disease status, and machine learning were combined to predict cytomegalovirus infection status. All discovery cohort repertoires had been generated on a single sequencing platform. Of the roughly 400 genotyped donors, 75% to 85% were placed in the genetic ancestry cluster associated with self-reported Caucasian donors.

Overall study outcomes, separate from this receptor: According to a later genetic analysis, donors in an Asian-associated ancestry cluster had fewer N-insertions in productive TCRs than the roughly 670-donor mean. In the study, around 160 TCR beta chains were listed as associated with cytomegalovirus. The classifier was reported to diagnose cytomegalovirus status with high specificity and sensitivity in both the original and validation cohorts. Some IMGT-functional V segments, including TRBV6-2 and TRBV6-3, could not be distinguished by the 87-base-pair reads and were therefore excluded. A later analysis found that most CMV-associated TCR beta chains appeared HLA-restricted, with HLA associations seemingly driven largely by CMV exposure. Presence/absence analyses assumed roughly uniform sequencing depth across donors, an assumption that may not hold. Correlated functional status among segregating V segments might reflect linkage disequilibrium, but an unknown experimental factor could not be ruled out. An earlier analysis of some 560 of the donors showed that most TCR beta V segments appeared in productive rearrangements either about 87% or about 30% of the time, which broadly matched IMGT annotations. While some public TCRs were present in many individuals, most TCR sequences turned up only very rarely across donors. Roughly 15 rarely observed V segments, including chromosome 9 orphons, were excluded from the earlier analysis of approximately 500 of the donors because counts were too low. Because HLA typing was unavailable for some donors at each locus, only the typed subset was used in association tests. A further reported finding was that TCR beta sequences accurately predicted the HLA-A and HLA-B alleles for most subjects in the first cohort. A later genetic analysis associated a missense DCLRE1C variant with V-gene and J-gene trimming of TCR beta chains, and an independent cohort replicated the association. In vitro tests confirmed that a few of the cytomegalovirus-associated TCR beta chains recognize cytomegalovirus antigens. In a later analysis, HLA-associated TCR beta chains were found to be more clonally expanded and to have lower generation probabilities than equally common non-associated chains. According to a later analysis, TCR association rates differed among HLA loci, with DRB1 alleles showing the most associated TCRs and HLA-C alleles showing the fewest. Strong co-occurrence of HLA alleles, especially DR and DQ, made assigning TCR associations to individual alleles difficult. This cohort had only TCR beta chains sequenced, and the lack of alpha or paired-chain data limited which features could be detected. A later analysis associated 15,000 or so TCR beta sequences with specific HLA alleles at a false discovery rate of 0.05. According to the authors, the approach could potentially be generalized to other disease states and immunological phenotypes. For the cohort, immune exposure information was limited to CMV serostatus. In a later analysis, several top co-occurrence clusters were reported to appear linked to parvovirus B19, influenza, CMV and Epstein-Barr virus. A cluster of highly shared sequence variants was judged likely to be a technical artifact of the sequencing pipeline.

The rearranged segments are TRBV11-2 and TRBJ1-2, with an unclear D gene assignment. Sequencing was performed on PBMCs. This clonotype was obtained from a woman in her thirties or forties in good health and CMV-seropositive. The DNA reads as follows: TGTGCCAGCAGCTTATTTTCTACAGAACCCTATGGCTACACCTTC. Its product reads: CASSLFSTEPYGYTF.